Below, 3 T cell receptor beta chains from the same sample are listed, as sequenced in a study of beta chain features in type 1 diabetes. Investigators reverse transcribed all isolated RNA, so they sequenced expressed TCRB transcripts. Clones were sequenced by immunoSEQ multiplex PCR, and TCRdb holds only the in-frame ones, with some missing. Here the sample spans 250,000 to 350,000 clones, less than 15% being singletons. Sequenced material: central memory CD4+ T cells from blood. Receptors originate from a man aged 30 to 45 in good health.

J is TRBJ2-1 and V is TRBV7-7, with TRBD2 as a possible D gene (6 bases). The V and J ends lost 5 bases and 2 bases respectively, with 13 bases between them. Looked up from germline, CDR1 is SSHAT and CDR2 is FNYEAQ (reference sequence). There are 15 residues in the CDR3. This chain's CDR3 is CASSQGLLAYNEQFF. In DNA form, the CDR3 reads TGTGCCAGCAGCCAGGGACTTCTGGCCTACAATGAGCAGTTCTTC.

This chain uses TRBV6-5 with TRBJ1-1, with D possibly being TRBD1 (5 bases). Trimming left V 2 bases short and J 7 bases short, with 11 bases between. Germline CDR1 and CDR2: MNHEY and SVGAGI. This CDR3 is 13 amino acids long. The CDR3 spells CASSYATAFEAFF. The CDR3, as DNA: TGTGCCAGCAGTTACGCGACAGCATTTGAAGCTTTCTTT.

This chain connects TRBV9 to TRBJ1-1, with D unresolved. This CDR3 is built from 14 residues. V dropped 4 bases and J dropped 1 base, with 11 bases sitting between them. The germline gives CDR1 SGDLS, CDR2 YYNGEE. This CDR3 reads CASSTRHANTEAFF. CDR3 DNA sequence: TGTGCCAGCAGCACTCGACACGCGAACACTGAAGCTTTCTTT.